The 13 T cell receptor beta chains presented below share a single source sample, sequenced in a study of early T cells in non-severe SARS-CoV-2 infection. MiXCR was run by TCRdb on the 5' RACE reads, yielding one entry per CDR3 protein. The table includes approximately 100,000 distinct CDR3 sequences, around 16% detected once. Material: whole blood. These receptors were taken from an adult who was a healthcare worker with PCR-confirmed SARS-CoV-2 infection or an uninfected control (not recorded which).

J is TRBJ2-1 and V is TRBV20-1; 9 bases are a match to TRBD2. Germline V gene sequence: CDR1 DFQATT, CDR2 SNEGSKA (reference sequence). The V and J ends lost 6 bases and 4 bases, in that order; junction bases with no gene match: 4. CDR3 size: 13 residues. CDR3 region: CSAPTSGYNEQFF. The CDR3 bases are TGCAGTGCCCCGACTAGCGGATACAATGAGCAGTTCTTC.

The gene calls are TRBV29-1 and TRBJ1-1, with D tentatively TRBD1 (6 bases). CDR1 and CDR2 (germline): SQVTM, ANQGSEA. The CDR3 sequence is 13 residues long. Trimming shortened V by 4 bases and J by 0 bases, and 9 bases separated the two germline ends. The CDR3 sequence is CSVGTDMNTEAFF. The CDR3 region has the DNA TGCAGCGTTGGGACAGACATGAACACTGAAGCTTTCTTT.

This chain uses TRBV2 with TRBJ1-4; TRBD1 matches at 11 bases. Trimming cost V 6 bases and J 5 bases; bases outside gene matches: 5. Germline V gene lookup returns CDR1 SNHLY and CDR2 FYNNEI. CDR3 size: 15 residues. Written as DNA, the CDR3 is TGTGCCAGCAGGGGACAGGGGGATTGGAATGAAAAACTGTTTTTT. Its translation is CASRGQGDWNEKLFF.

This clonotype occurred a few times. The rearrangement links TRBV27 to TRBJ1-2, with D uncertain. This CDR3 spans 14 amino acids. V lost 5 bases, J lost 4 bases, and 14 bases lay in between. The germline V gene encodes CDR1 MNHEY and CDR2 SMNVEV (reference sequence). CDR3 sequence reads: CASSPTPVVYGYTF. The CDR3 DNA reads TGTGCCAGCAGTCCAACGCCCGTCGTCTATGGCTACACCTTC.

This clonotype has at least ten counts. The rearrangement links TRBV7-2 to TRBJ1-2; 7 nucleotides line up with TRBD1. Germline V gives CDR1 SGHTA, CDR2 FQGNSA. The CDR3 has 13 residues. Trimming removed 5 bases from V and 7 bases from J; junction bases left unmatched: 7. CDR3 coding DNA: TGTGCCAGCAGCCCGAGGCAGGGGGTTGGCTACACCTTC. This gives the protein CASSPRQGVGYTF.

This clonotype has ten or more counts. CDR3 coding DNA: TGTGCCAGCAGATACGGGACAGAAGACAATGAGCAGTTCTTC. Translating it yields CASRYGTEDNEQFF. V usage is TRBV27 and J usage is TRBJ2-1; TRBD1 matches at 7 bases. Looked up from germline, CDR1 is MNHEY and CDR2 is SMNVEV (reference sequence). Losses at the gene ends were 6 bases for V and 5 bases for J; bases not matched to a gene: 7. CDR3 size: 14 residues.

The J gene is TRBJ2-5, the V gene TRBV27; TRBD2 might be the D (6 bases). Between the trimmed V and J ends, which lost 4 bases and 7 bases, there was a span of 19 bases. The CDR3 is 15 residues long. CDR1 MNHEY and CDR2 SMNVEV come from the germline V gene (reference sequence). The CDR3 reads CASSWGAAGTGTQYF. CDR3 sequence (DNA): TGTGCCAGCAGTTGGGGAGCGGCGGGAACAGGGACCCAGTACTTC.

This chain uses TRBV6-6 with TRBJ1-6; tentative D call: TRBD1 (5 bases). V lost 5 bases, J lost 7 bases, and 18 bases lay in between. Per the germline V gene, CDR1 is MNHNY and CDR2 is SVGAGI (reference sequence). The CDR3 is 16 residues long. DNA of the CDR3: TGTGCCAGCAGTAACCCCGTCCCCGGGGGGAATTCACCCCTCCACTTT. It yields the protein CASSNPVPGGNSPLHF.

V usage is TRBV30 and J usage is TRBJ2-1; D is unclear. V was clipped by 2 bases and J by 5 bases, with 10 bases between them. Germline CDR1 and CDR2: GTSNPN and SVGIG (reference sequence). This CDR3 contains 13 residues. The CDR3 DNA follows: TGTGCCTGGAGTCCCAGAATAAACAATGAGCAGTTCTTC. Translated, it gives CAWSPRINNEQFF.

This clonotype turned up a few times. The chain carries TRBV27 and TRBJ2-1; TRBD1 is a possible D gene (6 bases). CDR1 is MNHEY, CDR2 SMNVEV, per germline (reference sequence). The V and J ends lost 1 base and 9 bases respectively, with 25 bases between them. This CDR3 has 18 amino acids. The CDR3 loop reads CASSLLSGQLIPPGEQFF. In nucleotides, the CDR3 is TGTGCCAGCAGTTTATTGAGTGGACAGCTCATCCCCCCCGGTGAGCAGTTCTTC.

The chain joins TRBV20-1 to TRBJ2-3; perhaps TRBD1 as D (6 bases). The V gene's germline CDR1 is DFQATT and CDR2 SNEGSKA (reference sequence). The CDR3 consists of 14 residues. Between the trimmed V and J ends, which lost 1 base and 0 bases, there was a span of 8 bases. CDR3 bases: TGCAGTGCTAGAGTCCAGGGGAGCACAGATACGCAGTATTTT. It codes for CSARVQGSTDTQYF.

The genes are TRBV12-2 and TRBJ1-2; whether TRBD1, the table's D call, matches the DNA was not checked. TRBV12-2 corresponds to a pseudogene. The CDR3 loop spans 14 amino acids. Here the CDR3 DNA reads TGTGCAAGACCCTGGGTGCCGAAATACTATGGCTACACCTTC. Its protein product is CARPWVPKYYGYTF.

This clonotype showed up just a few times. The J gene is TRBJ2-7, the V gene TRBV14; D perhaps matches TRBD2 (6 bases). The V and J ends lost 4 bases and 3 bases respectively, with 28 bases between them. The germline V gene has CDR1 SGHDN and CDR2 FVKESK. This CDR3 contains 19 residues. The CDR3 DNA follows: TGTGCCAGCAGCCCCCGGGACCGAGATGGAGGGCGGACATTCTACGAGCAGTACTTC. It encodes CASSPRDRDGGRTFYEQYF.